Listed below are T cell receptor beta chains from one sample, sequenced in a study of Ad26.COV2.S vaccination and SARS-CoV-2 variants. Assay used: immunoSEQ multiplex PCR; TCRdb lists only in-frame clones, some missing. The sample has a few hundred thousand clones; about 80% are singletons. Sequenced material: peripheral blood, taken in a trial of Ad26.COV2.S vaccine versus placebo. These receptors were obtained from a person aged 18-60 years who received the Ad26.COV2.S COVID-19 vaccine or a placebo. Both conserved end residues are part of each CDR3. Each record gives: clone size, V gene, J gene, D gene, CDR3 protein, CDR3 DNA. The D gene is left open where the match is weak. Expanded clones are given a class, and other clones once, few, many or no size at all.

clone_size: -; v_call: TRBV7-3; j_call: TRBJ2-3; d_call: -; cdr3_aa: CASSPEMIDTQYF; cdr3_nt: TGTGCCAGCAGCCCAGAAATGATAGATACGCAGTATTTT
clone_size: once; v_call: TRBV27; j_call: TRBJ1-2; d_call: -; cdr3_aa: CASSLVAGSSGYTF; cdr3_nt: TGTGCCAGCAGTTTAGTGGCAGGGAGTAGTGGCTACACCTTC
clone_size: -; v_call: TRBV7-3; j_call: TRBJ2-4; d_call: -; cdr3_aa: CASSLAPRATIQYF; cdr3_nt: TGTGCCAGCAGCTTAGCCCCTAGGGCCACGATTCAGTACTTC
clone_size: -; v_call: TRBV5-1; j_call: TRBJ2-3; d_call: -; cdr3_aa: CASSPDPGTDTQYF; cdr3_nt: TGCGCCAGCAGCCCGGACCCGGGCACAGATACGCAGTATTTT
clone_size: -; v_call: TRBV30; j_call: TRBJ1-1; d_call: -; cdr3_aa: CAWTYEVVAAEAFF; cdr3_nt: TGTGCCTGGACATATGAGGTGGTTGCGGCTGAAGCTTTCTTT
clone_size: -; v_call: TRBV25-1; j_call: TRBJ1-2; d_call: -; cdr3_aa: CASSWGGRYYGYTF; cdr3_nt: TGTGCCAGCTCGTGGGGGGGGAGATACTATGGCTACACCTTC
clone_size: -; v_call: TRBV5-4; j_call: TRBJ2-3; d_call: TRBD2; cdr3_aa: CASGWGSGGPDTQYF; cdr3_nt: TGTGCCAGCGGGTGGGGGTCGGGAGGCCCAGATACGCAGTATTTT
clone_size: -; v_call: TRBV5-4; j_call: TRBJ2-1; d_call: TRBD2; cdr3_aa: CASSPRLAGESNEQFF; cdr3_nt: TGTGCCAGCAGCCCCCGACTAGCGGGAGAATCCAATGAGCAGTTCTTC
clone_size: few; v_call: TRBV10-1; j_call: TRBJ2-2; d_call: TRBD2; cdr3_aa: CASSVLAGTGELFF; cdr3_nt: TGCGCCAGCAGTGTCCTAGCGGGCACCGGGGAGCTGTTTTTT
clone_size: -; v_call: TRBV5-8; j_call: TRBJ1-6; d_call: -; cdr3_aa: CASSQYRNSPLHF; cdr3_nt: TGTGCCAGCAGCCAATACAGGAATTCACCCCTCCACTTT
clone_size: -; v_call: TRBV9; j_call: TRBJ2-5; d_call: TRBD1; cdr3_aa: CASSVAHRGETQYF; cdr3_nt: TGTGCCAGCAGCGTAGCACACAGGGGGGAGACCCAGTACTTC
clone_size: -; v_call: TRBV5-4; j_call: TRBJ2-3; d_call: TRBD2; cdr3_aa: CASSRSGGGTDTQYF; cdr3_nt: TGTGCCAGCAGCCGTAGCGGGGGGGGAACAGATACGCAGTATTTT
clone_size: -; v_call: TRBV6-5; j_call: TRBJ1-1; d_call: TRBD1; cdr3_aa: CASSYSNQGASAFF; cdr3_nt: TGTGCCAGCAGTTACTCGAACCAGGGGGCTAGTGCTTTCTTT
clone_size: -; v_call: TRBV7-2; j_call: TRBJ2-7; d_call: -; cdr3_aa: CASSLESIYEQYF; cdr3_nt: TGTGCCAGCAGCCTAGAGAGTATCTACGAGCAGTACTTC
clone_size: -; v_call: TRBV27; j_call: TRBJ1-5; d_call: TRBD1; cdr3_aa: CASSLYGQGLGNQPQHF; cdr3_nt: TGTGCCAGCAGTTTATATGGACAGGGTTTGGGCAATCAGCCCCAGCATTTT
clone_size: many; v_call: TRBV3-1/TRBV3-2; j_call: TRBJ1-1; d_call: TRBD1; cdr3_aa: CASSPGTGELVGNTEAFF; cdr3_nt: TGTGCCAGCAGTCCCGGGACAGGGGAGCTGGTTGGGAACACTGAAGCTTTCTTT
clone_size: -; v_call: TRBV7-9; j_call: TRBJ1-1; d_call: -; cdr3_aa: CASSPGWLGADTEAFF; cdr3_nt: TGTGCCAGCAGCCCAGGTTGGTTGGGGGCGGACACTGAAGCTTTCTTT
clone_size: -; v_call: TRBV7-3; j_call: TRBJ2-2; d_call: -; cdr3_aa: CASSLVREGELFF; cdr3_nt: TGTGCCAGCAGCTTAGTACGGGAGGGGGAGCTGTTTTTT
clone_size: -; v_call: TRBV12-3/TRBV12-4; j_call: TRBJ1-2; d_call: -; cdr3_aa: CASSFKQGYGYTF; cdr3_nt: TGTGCCAGCAGTTTTAAACAGGGCTATGGCTACACCTTC
clone_size: -; v_call: TRBV4-1; j_call: TRBJ1-2; d_call: -; cdr3_aa: CASSHLLGRDGYTF; cdr3_nt: TGCGCCAGCAGCCATCTTCTGGGACGGGATGGCTACACCTTC
clone_size: -; v_call: TRBV9; j_call: TRBJ1-1; d_call: -; cdr3_aa: CASSVGAGNTEAFF; cdr3_nt: TGTGCCAGCAGCGTAGGAGCAGGGAACACTGAAGCTTTCTTT
clone_size: -; v_call: TRBV18; j_call: TRBJ2-6; d_call: -; cdr3_aa: CASSLRTAALLGANVLTF; cdr3_nt: TGTGCCAGCTCACTAAGGACAGCTGCCCTCTTGGGGGCCAACGTCCTGACTTTC
clone_size: -; v_call: TRBV5-1; j_call: TRBJ1-1; d_call: TRBD1; cdr3_aa: CASSLGRGRMNTEAFF; cdr3_nt: TGCGCCAGCAGCTTGGGCAGGGGGCGCATGAACACTGAAGCTTTCTTT
clone_size: -; v_call: TRBV2; j_call: TRBJ2-2; d_call: -; cdr3_aa: CASSRQDTGELFF; cdr3_nt: TGTGCCAGCAGTAGACAGGACACCGGGGAGCTGTTTTTT
clone_size: few; v_call: TRBV2; j_call: TRBJ1-5; d_call: -; cdr3_aa: CASTVVGVGQPQHF; cdr3_nt: TGTGCCAGCACCGTGGTCGGGGTTGGGCAGCCCCAGCATTTT
clone_size: -; v_call: TRBV9; j_call: TRBJ1-2; d_call: -; cdr3_aa: CASSVDDSEGYGYTF; cdr3_nt: TGTGCCAGCAGCGTAGATGACAGTGAAGGCTATGGCTACACCTTC
clone_size: -; v_call: TRBV5-4; j_call: TRBJ2-5; d_call: TRBD2; cdr3_aa: CASSRTSQETQYF; cdr3_nt: TGTGCCAGCAGTCGGACTAGTCAAGAGACCCAGTACTTC
clone_size: -; v_call: TRBV3-1/TRBV3-2; j_call: TRBJ2-3; d_call: TRBD2; cdr3_aa: CASSRRLAGEADTQYF; cdr3_nt: TGTGCCAGCAGCCGACGACTAGCGGGAGAAGCAGATACGCAGTATTTT
clone_size: -; v_call: TRBV6-6; j_call: TRBJ1-2; d_call: TRBD1; cdr3_aa: CASSYSDRIYGYTF; cdr3_nt: TGTGCCAGCAGTTACTCGGACAGGATCTATGGCTACACCTTC
clone_size: -; v_call: TRBV6-1; j_call: TRBJ2-3; d_call: -; cdr3_aa: CASTDRSTDTQYF; cdr3_nt: TGTGCCAGCACCGATCGGTCTACAGATACGCAGTATTTT
clone_size: once; v_call: TRBV28; j_call: TRBJ1-2; d_call: -; cdr3_aa: CASSPGGGYTF; cdr3_nt: TGTGCCAGCAGTCCCGGGGGCGGCTACACCTTC
clone_size: -; v_call: TRBV9; j_call: TRBJ1-1; d_call: -; cdr3_aa: CASSVGPPMNTEAFF; cdr3_nt: TGTGCCAGCAGCGTAGGTCCCCCAATGAACACTGAAGCTTTCTTT
clone_size: -; v_call: TRBV19; j_call: TRBJ2-2; d_call: -; cdr3_aa: CASSSTSTGELFF; cdr3_nt: TGTGCCAGTAGTTCCACGAGCACCGGGGAGCTGTTTTTT
clone_size: -; v_call: TRBV16; j_call: TRBJ1-2; d_call: -; cdr3_aa: CASSQGRQIANYGYTF; cdr3_nt: TGTGCCAGCAGCCAAGGGAGACAGATAGCTAACTATGGCTACACCTTC
clone_size: -; v_call: TRBV4-2; j_call: TRBJ1-2; d_call: TRBD1; cdr3_aa: CASSQDRTGGRSGGYTF; cdr3_nt: TGTGCCAGCAGCCAAGATCGGACAGGGGGGCGCTCTGGTGGCTACACCTTC
clone_size: -; v_call: TRBV9; j_call: TRBJ1-3; d_call: TRBD1; cdr3_aa: CASSGPQGGLNGNTIYF; cdr3_nt: TGTGCCAGCAGCGGGCCCCAAGGGGGCCTCAACGGAAACACCATATATTTT
clone_size: -; v_call: TRBV5-1; j_call: TRBJ1-1; d_call: -; cdr3_aa: CASSLAVQGEAFF; cdr3_nt: TGCGCCAGCAGCTTGGCCGTGCAGGGGGAAGCTTTCTTT
clone_size: -; v_call: TRBV7-8; j_call: TRBJ2-2; d_call: -; cdr3_aa: CASSFFAGSTGELFF; cdr3_nt: TGTGCCAGCAGCTTCTTTGCGGGGAGCACCGGGGAGCTGTTTTTT
clone_size: -; v_call: TRBV18; j_call: TRBJ1-1; d_call: TRBD1; cdr3_aa: CASSPYRDSGTEAFF; cdr3_nt: TGTGCCAGCTCACCTTACCGGGACAGTGGCACTGAAGCTTTCTTT
clone_size: -; v_call: TRBV9; j_call: TRBJ1-6; d_call: TRBD1; cdr3_aa: CASSPGTVHSYNSPLHF; cdr3_nt: TGTGCCAGCAGCCCAGGGACAGTTCACTCCTATAATTCACCCCTCCACTTT